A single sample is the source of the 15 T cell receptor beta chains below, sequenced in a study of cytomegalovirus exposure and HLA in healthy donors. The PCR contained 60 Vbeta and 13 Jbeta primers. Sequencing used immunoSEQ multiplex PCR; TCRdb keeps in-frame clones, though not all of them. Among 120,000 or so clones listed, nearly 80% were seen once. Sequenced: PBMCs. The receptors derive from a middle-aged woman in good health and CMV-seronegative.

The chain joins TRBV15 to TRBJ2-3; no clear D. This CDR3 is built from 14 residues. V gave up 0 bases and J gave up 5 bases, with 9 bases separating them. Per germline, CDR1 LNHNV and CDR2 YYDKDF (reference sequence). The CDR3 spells CATSREQRQDTQYF. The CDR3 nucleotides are TGTGCCACCAGCAGAGAGCAGAGACAAGATACGCAGTATTTT.

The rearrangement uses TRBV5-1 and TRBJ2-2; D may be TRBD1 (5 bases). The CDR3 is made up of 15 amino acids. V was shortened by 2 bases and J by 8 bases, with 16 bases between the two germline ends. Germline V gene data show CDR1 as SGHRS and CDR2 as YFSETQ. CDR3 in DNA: TGCGCCAGCAGCTTTACCCAGGGTCGGTTGGGGGAGCTGTTTTTT. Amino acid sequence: CASSFTQGRLGELFF.

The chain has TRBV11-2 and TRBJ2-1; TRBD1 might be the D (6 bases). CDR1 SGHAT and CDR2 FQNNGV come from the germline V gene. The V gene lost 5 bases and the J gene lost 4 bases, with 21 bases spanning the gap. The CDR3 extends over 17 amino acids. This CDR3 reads CASSRRTAVSTYNEQFF. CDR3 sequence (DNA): TGTGCCAGCAGCCGAAGGACAGCAGTATCCACATACAATGAGCAGTTCTTC.

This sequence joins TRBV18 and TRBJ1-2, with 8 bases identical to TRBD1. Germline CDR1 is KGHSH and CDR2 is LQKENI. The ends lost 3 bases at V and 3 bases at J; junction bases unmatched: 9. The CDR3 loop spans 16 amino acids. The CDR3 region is CASSPRTGRSYYGYTF. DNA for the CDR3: TGTGCCAGCTCACCTCGGACAGGGAGGAGTTACTATGGCTACACCTTC.

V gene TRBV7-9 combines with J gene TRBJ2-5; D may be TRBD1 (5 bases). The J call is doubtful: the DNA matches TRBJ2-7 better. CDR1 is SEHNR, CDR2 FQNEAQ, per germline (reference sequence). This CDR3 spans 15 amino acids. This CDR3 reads CASSLWKGSTYEQYF. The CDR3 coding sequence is TGTGCCAGCAGCTTATGGAAGGGGTCCACCTACGAGCAGTACTTC.

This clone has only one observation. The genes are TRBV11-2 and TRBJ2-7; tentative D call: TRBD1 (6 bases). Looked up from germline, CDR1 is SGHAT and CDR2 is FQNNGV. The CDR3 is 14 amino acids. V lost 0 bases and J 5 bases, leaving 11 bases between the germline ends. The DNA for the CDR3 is TGTGCCAGCAGCTTAGACCGGGACACAGACGAGCAGTACTTC. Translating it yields CASSLDRDTDEQYF.

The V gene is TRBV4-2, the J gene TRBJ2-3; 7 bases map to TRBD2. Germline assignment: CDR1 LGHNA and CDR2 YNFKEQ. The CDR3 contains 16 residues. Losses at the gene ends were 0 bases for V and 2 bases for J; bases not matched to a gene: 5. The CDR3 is CASSQDPSGDTDTQYF. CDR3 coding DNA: TGTGCCAGCAGCCAAGATCCAAGCGGGGACACAGATACGCAGTATTTT.

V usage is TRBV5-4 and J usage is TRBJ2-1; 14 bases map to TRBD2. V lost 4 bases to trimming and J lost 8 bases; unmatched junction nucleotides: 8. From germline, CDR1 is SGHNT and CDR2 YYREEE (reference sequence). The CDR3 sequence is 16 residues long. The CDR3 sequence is CASSPGTSGSLDEQFF. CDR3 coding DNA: TGTGCCAGCAGCCCTGGGACTAGCGGGAGCTTGGATGAGCAGTTCTTC.

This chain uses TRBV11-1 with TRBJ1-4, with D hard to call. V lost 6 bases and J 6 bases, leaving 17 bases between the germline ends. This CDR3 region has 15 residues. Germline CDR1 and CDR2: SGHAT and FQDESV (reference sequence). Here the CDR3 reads CASSPPGAPDEKLFF. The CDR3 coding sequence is TGTGCCAGCAGTCCACCGGGAGCTCCGGATGAAAAACTGTTTTTT.

The CDR3 region has the DNA TGTGCCACCAGCAGGCTAGCAGCGGGCGAGCAGTACTTC. Protein: CATSRLAAGEQYF. This chain uses TRBV15 with TRBJ2-5, with a possible D match to TRBD2 (6 bases). The DNA end lines up better with TRBJ2-7; the J call may be wrong. The CDR3 is made up of 13 amino acids. From germline, CDR1 is LNHNV and CDR2 YYDKDF (reference sequence).

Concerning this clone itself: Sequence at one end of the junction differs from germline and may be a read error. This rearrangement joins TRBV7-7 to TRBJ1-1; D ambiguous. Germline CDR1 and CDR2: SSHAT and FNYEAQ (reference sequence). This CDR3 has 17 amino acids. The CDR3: CASSLAIGREMNTEAFF. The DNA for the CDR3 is TGTGCTAGCAGCTTAGCAATTGGTCGGGAGATGAACACTGAAGCTTTCTTT.

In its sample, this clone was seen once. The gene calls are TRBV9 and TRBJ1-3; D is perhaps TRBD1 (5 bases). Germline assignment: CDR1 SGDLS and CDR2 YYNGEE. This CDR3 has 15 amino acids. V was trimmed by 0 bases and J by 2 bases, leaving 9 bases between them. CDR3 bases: TGTGCCAGCAGCGTAGGCGACAGCCCTGGAAACACCATATATTTT. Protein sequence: CASSVGDSPGNTIYF.

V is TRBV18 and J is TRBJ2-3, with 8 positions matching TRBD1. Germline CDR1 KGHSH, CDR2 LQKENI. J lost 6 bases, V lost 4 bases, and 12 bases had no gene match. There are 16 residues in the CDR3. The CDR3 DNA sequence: TGTGCCAGCTCACGCTCTCCAAGGACAGGGAACGATACGCAGTATTTT. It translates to CASSRSPRTGNDTQYF.

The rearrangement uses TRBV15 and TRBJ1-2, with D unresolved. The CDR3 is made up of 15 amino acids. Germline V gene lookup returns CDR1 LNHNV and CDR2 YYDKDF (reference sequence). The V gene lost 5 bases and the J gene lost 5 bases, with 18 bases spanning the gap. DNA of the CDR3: TGTGCCACCAGCGGTTCTAGGATCGGTGTGTATGGCTACACCTTC. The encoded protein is CATSGSRIGVYGYTF.

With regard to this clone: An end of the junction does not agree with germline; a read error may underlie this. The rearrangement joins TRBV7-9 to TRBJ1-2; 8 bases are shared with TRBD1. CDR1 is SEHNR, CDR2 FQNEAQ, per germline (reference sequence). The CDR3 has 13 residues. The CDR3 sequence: CSSSFQGAVGYTF. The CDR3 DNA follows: TGTTCCAGCAGCTTCCAGGGGGCTGTCGGCTACACCTTC.